Below, one TCR beta chain is given with its context. Individuals drawn from approximately 26 US areas were about 18 to 100 years old. In assigning cohorts, the study relied on participant-reported clinical history. Before being deemed recovered, Cohort 3 donors had two negative PCRs, clearance, or symptom resolution. Repertoires were generated with immunoSEQ multiplex PCR, while TCRdb's copy carries only in-frame clones and drops some. Of under 300,000 clones in the sample, roughly 91% were seen once. These data are taken from a study of blood T cell repertoires in COVID-19. Study at large: Sites in the United States, Italy and Spain provided acute and convalescent COVID-19 samples.

CDR3 length: 16 amino acids. V gave up 4 bases and J gave up 12 bases; unmatched junction bases: 10. The germline gives CDR1 SNHLY, CDR2 FYNNEI. This sequence joins TRBV2 and TRBJ2-3; 16 nucleotides agree with TRBD2. The material sequenced was PBMCs or T cells enriched from blood (not recorded which). This receptor was identified in a middle-aged man who had recovered from COVID-19. The CDR3 DNA reads as TGTGCCAGCAGTGGGTTAGGGACTAGCGGGGGGGTATCACAGTATTTT. This gives the protein CASSGLGTSGGVSQYF.